The rows below give T cell receptor beta chains drawn from one sample of a study of T cells in lung cancer brain metastases. Using immunoSEQ multiplex PCR, the repertoire was profiled, and TCRdb retains in-frame clones only, with some absent. In the table there are hundreds of clones, about 85% of which are singletons. Sequencing was carried out using tumor tissue from a brain metastasis. The receptor source for this set is an older man with non-small cell lung cancer that had spread to the brain. Each CDR3 is given with its conserved first and last residue. A D gene is named only where the DNA matches it firmly. Not every row has a clone size; where given, it reads once, few, many or a size class.

d_call | j_call | v_call | clone_size | cdr3_aa | cdr3_nt
- | TRBJ2-1 | TRBV2 | - | CASSERGRVDEQFF | TGTGCCAGCAGTGAGCGTGGGAGAGTCGATGAGCAGTTCTTC
- | TRBJ1-5 | TRBV19 | - | CASSGPGYSNQPQHF | TGTGCCAGTAGTGGTCCGGGGTATAGCAATCAGCCCCAGCATTTT
- | TRBJ1-5 | TRBV6-1 | few | CASSDRTGMNQPQHF | TGTGCCAGCAGTGATAGAACAGGGATGAATCAGCCCCAGCATTTT
TRBD2 | TRBJ2-4 | TRBV4-2 | - | CASSQGGRGANIQYF | TGTGCCAGCAGCCAAGGCGGGAGGGGGGCGAACATTCAGTACTTC
- | TRBJ1-1 | TRBV30 | few | CAWSVGANTEAFF | TGTGCCTGGAGTGTGGGGGCGAACACTGAAGCTTTCTTT
- | TRBJ2-5 | TRBV6-6 | - | CAIPLAETQYF | TGTGCCATCCCACTCGCGGAGACCCAGTACTTC
- | TRBJ1-1 | TRBV7-6 | - | CASSLDQTLNTEAFF | TGTGCCAGCAGCTTAGATCAGACCTTGAACACTGAAGCTTTCTTT
TRBD1 | TRBJ1-2 | TRBV9 | - | CANSEGTGHQGGYTF | TGTGCCAACAGCGAGGGGACAGGCCACCAGGGTGGCTACACCTTC
- | TRBJ2-1 | TRBV25-1 | - | CASSEYKRNEQFF | TGTGCCAGCAGTGAATATAAACGGAATGAGCAGTTCTTC
- | TRBJ1-1 | TRBV19 | few | CASRGPGGTEAFF | TGTGCCAGTAGAGGACCGGGGGGCACTGAAGCTTTCTTT
- | TRBJ2-2 | TRBV30 | - | CAWIPGARTGELFF | TGTGCCTGGATTCCAGGGGCCCGGACCGGGGAGCTGTTTTTT
- | TRBJ1-4 | TRBV19 | few | CASSILDGANEKLFF | TGTGCCAGTAGTATTTTGGACGGTGCTAATGAAAAACTGTTTTTT
TRBD2 | TRBJ2-1 | TRBV5-1 | - | CASSLAGGGNPQYEQFF | TGCGCCAGCAGCTTGGCCGGGGGGGGGAACCCACAATATGAGCAGTTCTTC
- | TRBJ2-1 | TRBV7-9 | - | CASSFGSQDNEQFF | TGTGCCAGCAGCTTCGGCTCGCAAGACAATGAGCAGTTCTTC
- | TRBJ1-5 | TRBV9 | few | CASSVCEQGNIYQPQHF | TGTGCCAGCAGCGTATGTGAACAGGGCAATATTTATCAGCCCCAGCATTTT
TRBD1 | TRBJ1-1 | TRBV7-8 | once | CASSYTGGSTEAFF | TGTGCCAGCAGCTACACAGGGGGAAGCACTGAAGCTTTCTTT
- | TRBJ2-3 | TRBV6-5 | - | CASSSSGHITDTQYF | TGTGCCAGCAGTTCCTCAGGACATATTACAGATACGCAGTATTTT
- | TRBJ2-1 | TRBV7-9 | - | CASSLIGQSENNEQFF | TGTGCCAGCAGCTTAATTGGGCAAAGTGAGAACAATGAGCAGTTCTTC
- | TRBJ2-1 | TRBV10-3 | - | CAISGGPGLRYSSYNEQFF | TGTGCCATCAGTGGCGGCCCAGGATTAAGGTACAGCTCCTACAATGAGCAGTTCTTC
TRBD1 | TRBJ1-2 | TRBV11-2 | - | CASRKGQGISNYGYTF | TGTGCCAGCAGAAAGGGACAGGGAATTTCTAACTATGGCTACACCTTC
- | TRBJ2-3 | TRBV5-1 | - | CASSLGLSTDTQYF | TGCGCCAGCAGCTTGGGACTGAGCACAGATACGCAGTATTTT
- | TRBJ1-2 | TRBV28 | - | CASSFWGSGYTF | TGTGCCAGCAGTTTTTGGGGGTCTGGCTACACCTTC
TRBD1 | TRBJ2-3 | TRBV5-4 | - | CASSLPGTGGTDTQYF | TGTGCCAGCAGCTTGCCGGGGACAGGGGGCACAGATACGCAGTATTTT
TRBD1 | TRBJ1-1 | TRBV7-2 | - | CASNLGGLNTEAFF | TGTGCCAGCAACTTAGGGGGCTTGAACACTGAAGCTTTCTTT
- | TRBJ2-1 | TRBV14 | - | CASSLPGRDNEQFF | TGTGCCAGCAGCCTACCCGGCAGGGACAATGAGCAGTTCTTC
TRBD2 | TRBJ2-1 | TRBV4-3 | once | CASSYDGRASEQFF | TGCGCCAGCAGCTATGACGGGAGGGCCAGTGAGCAGTTCTTC
- | TRBJ2-5 | TRBV7-9 | few | CASSPRSSGFEGETQYF | TGTGCCAGCAGCCCTCGAAGTAGCGGCTTCGAGGGAGAGACCCAGTACTTC
- | TRBJ2-3 | TRBV7-2 | few | CASSPFGTADTQYF | TGTGCCAGCAGCCCATTCGGGACCGCAGATACGCAGTATTTT
TRBD1 | TRBJ2-3 | TRBV7-2 | few | CASSLDRSDTQYF | TGTGCCAGCAGCTTGGACAGGTCAGATACGCAGTATTTT
- | TRBJ1-2 | TRBV9 | - | CASSVQGWGYTF | TGTGCCAGCAGCGTACAGGGCTGGGGCTACACCTTC
- | TRBJ1-3 | TRBV11-3 | - | CASSLGGRRGNTIYF | TGTGCCAGCAGCTTGGGGGGGCGAAGAGGAAACACCATATATTTT
- | TRBJ1-1 | TRBV5-4 | - | CASSTIRNTEAFF | TGTGCCAGCAGCACAATAAGAAACACTGAAGCTTTCTTT
- | TRBJ1-2 | TRBV29-1 | - | CSVPGDKGYTF | TGCAGCGTTCCCGGGGACAAAGGCTACACCTTC
TRBD2 | TRBJ2-2 | TRBV11-3 | - | CASSPRAGGFTGELFF | TGTGCCAGCAGCCCGAGGGCGGGAGGCTTCACCGGGGAGCTGTTTTTT
TRBD1 | TRBJ1-5 | TRBV5-6 | - | CASSLTGGYNQPQHF | TGTGCCAGCAGCTTAACAGGGGGCTACAATCAGCCCCAGCATTTT
TRBD1 | TRBJ2-2 | TRBV27 | - | CASSLGRDRGGTGELFF | TGTGCCAGCAGTTTAGGGAGGGACAGGGGTGGGACCGGGGAGCTGTTTTTT
- | TRBJ1-1 | TRBV7-2 | - | CASSLVVGGWVTEAFF | TGTGCTAGCAGCTTAGTTGTAGGGGGATGGGTCACTGAAGCTTTCTTT
TRBD1 | TRBJ2-7 | TRBV27 | - | CASSLTGLAYEQYF | TGTGCCAGCAGTCTGACAGGGCTCGCCTACGAGCAGTACTTC
TRBD1 | TRBJ2-3 | TRBV7-2 | - | CASSPRTGKDTQYF | TGTGCCAGCAGCCCCCGGACAGGGAAAGATACGCAGTATTTT
- | TRBJ2-5 | TRBV5-3 | - | CARSLDGLGYQETQYF | TGTGCCAGAAGCTTGGACGGTCTTGGGTACCAAGAGACCCAGTACTTC
- | TRBJ1-2 | TRBV27 | - | CASSPLPFRDYGYTF | TGTGCCAGCAGTCCACTTCCTTTCAGGGACTATGGCTACACCTTC
- | TRBJ1-1 | TRBV21-1 | - | CASSKRGWNTEAFF | TGTGCCAGCAGCAAACGGGGGTGGAACACTGAAGCTTTCTTT
TRBD1 | TRBJ1-1 | TRBV6-6 | once | CASSPRDRAGTEAFF | TGTGCCAGCAGTCCACGGGACAGGGCGGGCACTGAAGCTTTCTTT
- | TRBJ2-1 | TRBV18 | - | CASSPEGLSNEQFF | TGTGCCAGCTCACCAGAGGGTTTGTCGAATGAGCAGTTCTTC
- | TRBJ1-2 | TRBV6-5 | hyperexpanded | CASGGNYGYTF | TGTGCCAGCGGAGGGAACTATGGCTACACCTTC
- | TRBJ1-2 | TRBV27 | large | CASSTQGANYGYTF | TGTGCCAGCAGTACACAGGGAGCTAACTATGGCTACACCTTC
- | TRBJ2-3 | TRBV4-2 | few | CASSQDLADTQYF | TGTGCCAGCAGCCAAGATCTGGCAGATACGCAGTATTTT
- | TRBJ1-4 | TRBV11-3 | - | CASSLGPGMNEKLFF | TGTGCCAGCAGCTTAGGTCCGGGGATGAACGAAAAACTGTTTTTT
- | TRBJ2-3 | TRBV30 | - | CAWSVPGSTNTQYF | TGTGCCTGGAGTGTACCCGGGAGTACAAATACGCAGTATTTT
- | TRBJ1-1 | TRBV20-1 | - | CSVDRNTEAFF | TGCAGCGTCGACCGGAACACTGAAGCTTTCTTT
- | TRBJ1-4 | TRBV4-3 | - | CASSRQTSRGGEEKLFF | TGCGCCAGCAGCCGCCAAACCTCCCGGGGTGGGGAGGAAAAACTGTTTTTT
- | TRBJ2-7 | TRBV6-6 | - | CASSYSAYEQYF | TGTGCCAGCAGTTACTCCGCCTACGAGCAGTACTTC
TRBD1 | TRBJ1-1 | TRBV19 | - | CASSIEGQQNTEAFF | TGTGCCAGTAGTATAGAGGGACAGCAAAACACTGAAGCTTTCTTT
- | TRBJ2-1 | TRBV27 | few | CASSLSEVANEQFF | TGTGCCAGCAGTTTATCGGAAGTAGCTAATGAGCAGTTCTTC
- | TRBJ1-1 | TRBV18 | - | CASSPALGGTEAFF | TGTGCCAGCTCACCAGCCCTAGGGGGCACTGAAGCTTTCTTT
- | TRBJ2-5 | TRBV5-1 | - | CASSSSGEETQYF | TGCGCCAGCAGCTCTTCAGGGGAAGAGACCCAGTACTTC
TRBD1 | TRBJ2-7 | TRBV9 | - | CASSVSPGGQSYEQYF | TGTGCCAGCAGCGTCAGTCCAGGGGGACAATCCTACGAGCAGTACTTC